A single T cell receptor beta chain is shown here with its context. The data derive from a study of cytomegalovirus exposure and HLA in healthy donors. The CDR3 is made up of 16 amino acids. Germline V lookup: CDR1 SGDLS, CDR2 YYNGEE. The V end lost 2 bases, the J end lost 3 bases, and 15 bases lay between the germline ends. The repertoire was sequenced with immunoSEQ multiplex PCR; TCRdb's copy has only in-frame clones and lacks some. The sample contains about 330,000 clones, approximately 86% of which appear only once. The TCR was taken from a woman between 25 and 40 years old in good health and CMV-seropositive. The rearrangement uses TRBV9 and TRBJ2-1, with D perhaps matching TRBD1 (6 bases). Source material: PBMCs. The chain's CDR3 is CASSVPGTLNYNEQFF. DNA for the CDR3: TGTGCCAGCAGCGTTCCCGGGACACTAAACTACAATGAGCAGTTCTTC.